These T cell receptor beta chains were read from a single sample in a study of blood T cell repertoires in COVID-19. Sequenced by immunoSEQ multiplex PCR; TCRdb stores in-frame clones only, minus some. The data contain about 100,000 clones, approximately 90% of them singletons. The specimen was peripheral blood. All receptors come from a man aged 50-59 years with active COVID-19. Both conserved end residues are part of each CDR3. Fields, in order: CDR3 length, V gene, D gene, J gene, clone size, CDR3 DNA, CDR3 protein. A D gene is named only where the DNA matches it firmly. Size tells how often a clone was seen (once, few, many) or the class of an expanded clone, and some rows leave it out.

length: 15; V: TRBV10-3; D: TRBD1; J: TRBJ2-7; size: -; DNA: TGTGCCATCAGTCCATCGGGGACAGGGGCATACGAGCAGTACTTC; CDR3: CAISPSGTGAYEQYF
length: 13; V: TRBV5-6; D: TRBD2; J: TRBJ2-1; size: -; DNA: TGTGCCAGCAGCCGAACTAGCGGCAATGAGCAGTTCTTC; CDR3: CASSRTSGNEQFF
length: 13; V: TRBV19; D: TRBD1; J: TRBJ1-1; size: few; DNA: TGTGCCAGTAGTCGGTTCGGACAGGGGGAAGCTTTCTTT; CDR3: CASSRFGQGEAFF
length: 15; V: TRBV27; D: TRBD2; J: TRBJ2-1; size: once; DNA: TGTGCCAGCAACCGACTAGCGGAATCCTACAATGAGCAGTTCTTC; CDR3: CASNRLAESYNEQFF
length: 11; V: TRBV29-1; D: -; J: TRBJ2-7; size: -; DNA: TGCAGCGTTGTCGTAGGGGCCGAGCAGTACTTC; CDR3: CSVVVGAEQYF
length: 15; V: TRBV19; D: -; J: TRBJ1-6; size: -; DNA: TGTGCCAGTAGTGCCCAGACAGGAAATAATTCACCCCTCCACTTT; CDR3: CASSAQTGNNSPLHF
length: 15; V: TRBV19; D: -; J: TRBJ2-1; size: -; DNA: TGTGCCAGTACGGACAGCATTACCTCCTACAATGAGCAGTTCTTC; CDR3: CASTDSITSYNEQFF
length: 13; V: TRBV2; D: -; J: TRBJ1-2; size: -; DNA: TGTGCCAGCAGTGTCAAGCCCCCCTATGGCTACACCTTC; CDR3: CASSVKPPYGYTF
length: 16; V: TRBV19; D: -; J: TRBJ2-6; size: -; DNA: TGTGCCAGTAGGCGGGACAGAGACTCTGGGGCCAACGTCCTGACTTTC; CDR3: CASRRDRDSGANVLTF
length: 13; V: TRBV12-5; D: TRBD2; J: TRBJ2-1; size: -; DNA: TGTGCTAGTGGCCACCCCCTAGCGGGAGAGCAGTTCTTC; CDR3: CASGHPLAGEQFF
length: 11; V: TRBV2; D: -; J: TRBJ2-7; size: -; DNA: TGTGCCAGCAGGACTGGTTACGAGCAGTACTTC; CDR3: CASRTGYEQYF
length: 12; V: TRBV11-2; D: -; J: TRBJ2-1; size: -; DNA: TGTGCCAGCAGCCGTACTTCCAATGAGCAGTTCTTC; CDR3: CASSRTSNEQFF
length: 12; V: TRBV18; D: TRBD2; J: TRBJ2-1; size: -; DNA: TGTGCCAGCTCCCCCAGGACTAGCGGGAAACTCTTC; CDR3: CASSPRTSGKLF
length: 16; V: TRBV6-5; D: -; J: TRBJ1-6; size: -; DNA: TGTGCCAGCAGTTACTCGAGGACAGTGGGGGATTCACCCCTCCACTTT; CDR3: CASSYSRTVGDSPLHF
length: 11; V: TRBV2; D: TRBD1; J: TRBJ1-3; size: -; DNA: TGTGCCAGCAGTGTGGGACAGGACACCAAATGG; CDR3: CASSVGQDTKW
length: 14; V: TRBV5-4; D: -; J: TRBJ1-2; size: -; DNA: TGTGCCAGCAGCTTGCGGCAGGGATCCTATGGCTACACCTTC; CDR3: CASSLRQGSYGYTF
length: 14; V: TRBV19; D: -; J: TRBJ1-2; size: -; DNA: TGTGCCAGTACCCGTGAGGGATCTAACTATGGCTACACCTTC; CDR3: CASTREGSNYGYTF
length: 14; V: TRBV6-4; D: TRBD1; J: TRBJ2-3; size: -; DNA: TGTGCCAGCAGTGAGGGACAGATAACAGATACGCAGTATTTT; CDR3: CASSEGQITDTQYF
length: 13; V: TRBV13; D: -; J: TRBJ1-1; size: -; DNA: TGTGCCAGCAGGGACAGCTTAAACACTGAAGCTTTCTTT; CDR3: CASRDSLNTEAFF
length: 15; V: TRBV5-1; D: TRBD1; J: TRBJ1-5; size: -; DNA: TGCGCCAGCAGCTCCACAGGGGCGAGCAATCAGCCCCAGCATTTT; CDR3: CASSSTGASNQPQHF
length: 13; V: TRBV2; D: -; J: TRBJ1-6; size: -; DNA: TGTGCCAGCAGTTCATTGGCAACTTCACCCCTCCACTTT; CDR3: CASSSLATSPLHF
length: 18; V: TRBV7-9; D: TRBD2; J: TRBJ2-2; size: -; DNA: TGTGCCAGCAGCGAGCGGGAGGGTAGATCGGAGAACACCGGGGAGCTGTTTTTT; CDR3: CASSEREGRSENTGELFF
length: 15; V: TRBV10-2; D: TRBD2; J: TRBJ2-3; size: -; DNA: TGCGCCAGCATGGTACTAGCGGGGGGCACAGATACGCAGTATTTT; CDR3: CASMVLAGGTDTQYF
length: 15; V: TRBV6-2/TRBV6-3; D: -; J: TRBJ2-1; size: -; DNA: TGTGCCAGCAGTCCCGTCCGTAGCTCCTACAATGAGCAGTTCTTC; CDR3: CASSPVRSSYNEQFF
length: 14; V: TRBV30; D: TRBD2; J: TRBJ2-3; size: -; DNA: TGTGCCTGGAGTCTCGGGGGGAGCACAGATACGCAGTATTTT; CDR3: CAWSLGGSTDTQYF
length: 17; V: TRBV4-2; D: -; J: TRBJ2-1; size: -; DNA: TGTGCCAGCAGCCAAGAAGGAGGGGATGTGGGCCTCAATGAGCAGTTCTTC; CDR3: CASSQEGGDVGLNEQFF
length: 16; V: TRBV5-6; D: TRBD1; J: TRBJ1-1; size: -; DNA: TGTGCCAGCAGCCCAGGGGGCCGTTTCTTGAACACTGAAGCTTTCTTT; CDR3: CASSPGGRFLNTEAFF
length: 14; V: TRBV29-1; D: TRBD2; J: TRBJ2-2; size: -; DNA: TGCAGCGTTGGTGCTAGCGGGAGGGCCGGGGAGCTGTTTTTT; CDR3: CSVGASGRAGELFF
length: 13; V: TRBV19; D: -; J: TRBJ1-1; size: -; DNA: TGTGCCAGTAGTATTCCCCGGGGCACTGAAGCTTTCTTT; CDR3: CASSIPRGTEAFF
length: 19; V: TRBV5-1; D: TRBD2; J: TRBJ2-1; size: -; DNA: TGCGCCAGCAGCTCAGTGGGTTTAGCCAGCGGGAGCTCCTACAATGAGCAGTTCTTC; CDR3: CASSSVGLASGSSYNEQFF
length: 16; V: TRBV21-1; D: -; J: TRBJ2-6; size: -; DNA: TGCGCCAGCAGCATGGGGCGGAGCTCTGGGGCCAACGTCCTGACTTTC; CDR3: CASSMGRSSGANVLTF
length: 16; V: TRBV6-6; D: TRBD1; J: TRBJ1-5; size: once; DNA: TGTGCCAGCAGTGCCCCAGGGACAGGGGGGAATCAGCCCCAGCATTTT; CDR3: CASSAPGTGGNQPQHF
length: 15; V: TRBV18; D: TRBD1; J: TRBJ2-1; size: -; DNA: TGTGCCAGCTCACTCGGGACAGGTTCCTACAATGAGCAGTTCTTC; CDR3: CASSLGTGSYNEQFF
length: 22; V: TRBV19; D: TRBD2; J: TRBJ2-5; size: -; DNA: TGTGCCAGTAGTATCGTTTACTATCCCACTCTAGCGGGAGATATCGGGCAAGAGACCCAGTACTTC; CDR3: CASSIVYYPTLAGDIGQETQYF
length: 15; V: TRBV5-4; D: -; J: TRBJ1-2; size: -; DNA: TGTGCCAGCAGCCCGAGGAGGGGGGGAGACTATGGCTACACCTTC; CDR3: CASSPRRGGDYGYTF